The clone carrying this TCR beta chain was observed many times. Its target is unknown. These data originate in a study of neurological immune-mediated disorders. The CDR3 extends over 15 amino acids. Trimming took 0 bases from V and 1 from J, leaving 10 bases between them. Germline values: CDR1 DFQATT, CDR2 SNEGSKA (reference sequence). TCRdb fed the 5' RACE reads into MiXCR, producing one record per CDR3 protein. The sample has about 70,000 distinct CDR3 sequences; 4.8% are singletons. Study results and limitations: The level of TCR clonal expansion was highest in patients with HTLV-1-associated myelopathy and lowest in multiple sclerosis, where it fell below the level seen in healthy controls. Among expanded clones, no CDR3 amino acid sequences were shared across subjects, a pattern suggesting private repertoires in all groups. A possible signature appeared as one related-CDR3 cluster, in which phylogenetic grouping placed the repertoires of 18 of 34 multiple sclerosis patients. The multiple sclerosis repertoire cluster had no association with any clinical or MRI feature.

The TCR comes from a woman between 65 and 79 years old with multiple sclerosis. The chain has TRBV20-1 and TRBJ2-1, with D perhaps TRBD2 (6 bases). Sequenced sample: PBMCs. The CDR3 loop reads CSARDFGGSYNEQFF. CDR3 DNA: TGCAGTGCTAGAGATTTCGGGGGATCCTACAATGAGCAGTTCTTC.